These T cell receptor beta chains were read from a single sample in a study of PD-L1 blockade in urothelial cancer. Sequenced by immunoSEQ multiplex PCR; TCRdb stores in-frame clones only, minus some. The table lists 40,000 to 55,000 clones, under 90% of them singletons. The sequencing used PBMCs, collected around atezolizumab (anti-PD-L1) treatment. The receptors were gathered from a man aged 40-49 years with urothelial cancer. Each CDR3 is given with its conserved first and last residue. The D gene is left open where the match is weak. Clone size is stated in some rows and not others, as once, few, many or a class when expanded.

clone_size | j_call | d_call | v_call | cdr3_nt | cdr3_aa
. | TRBJ1-1 | . | TRBV19 | TGTGCCAGTAGCGTCAGCAGGGCCACTGAAGCTTTCTTT | CASSVSRATEAFF
. | TRBJ2-7 | TRBD2 | TRBV2 | TGTGCCAGCAGGGTAGGGAGCGGGACCTACGAGCAGTACTTC | CASRVGSGTYEQYF
. | TRBJ2-2 | TRBD1 | TRBV5-1 | TGCGCCAGCAGCTTATCAGGGGGCGACGGGGAGCTGTTTTTT | CASSLSGGDGELFF
. | TRBJ1-5 | . | TRBV28 | TGTGCCAGCAGTCTCTGGACGGGGGGTGCGGGGGTACCCCAGCATTTT | CASSLWTGGAGVPQHF
. | TRBJ2-5 | . | TRBV5-1 | TGCGCCAGCAGCTTGGATCCCTGGGCCCAAGAGACCCAGTACTTC | CASSLDPWAQETQYF
. | TRBJ1-2 | TRBD1 | TRBV5-5 | TGTGCCAGCAGCGGGACAGAATTTGTCCCGGGACAGGGTAACTATGGCTACACCTTC | CASSGTEFVPGQGNYGYTF
. | TRBJ2-2 | . | TRBV7-3 | TGTGCCAGCAGCCCCGGGAACGGGGAGCTGTTTTTT | CASSPGNGELFF
. | TRBJ2-6 | TRBD1 | TRBV10-3 | TGTGCCATCAGTGGGCCCATTGACAGGGGGCTGGCTGGGGCCAACGTCCTGACTTTC | CAISGPIDRGLAGANVLTF
few | TRBJ2-7 | TRBD1 | TRBV2 | TGTGCCAGCAGTGATGGGACAGGAGCGAGCGGAGGCTCCTACGAGCAGTACTTC | CASSDGTGASGGSYEQYF
once | TRBJ2-3 | . | TRBV6-1 | TGTGCCAGCCCATCTGAGGGGGGGTCAGATACGCAGTATTTT | CASPSEGGSDTQYF
. | TRBJ2-1 | TRBD2 | TRBV7-8 | TGTGCCAGCACCGCCCGACTAGCAGAGATAAAGAATGAGCAGTTCTTC | CASTARLAEIKNEQFF
. | TRBJ2-3 | . | TRBV18 | TGTGCCAGCTCACCACTGCGGGATACGCAGTATTTT | CASSPLRDTQYF
. | TRBJ2-2 | TRBD2 | TRBV5-6 | TGTGCCAGCAGCTGGCGGGGGAGACCGGGGGAGCTGTTTTTT | CASSWRGRPGELFF
. | TRBJ2-7 | . | TRBV27 | TGTGCCAGCAGTTACGCGGGAACGGGGACCTACGAGCAGTACTTC | CASSYAGTGTYEQYF
. | TRBJ1-1 | . | TRBV10-1 | TGCGCCAGCAGTGGACACCCGAACACTGAAGCTTTCTTT | CASSGHPNTEAFF
. | TRBJ2-2 | . | TRBV13 | TGTGCCGGAAGGGCAGGGACCGGGGAGCTGTTTTTT | CAGRAGTGELFF
. | TRBJ1-1 | . | TRBV7-8 | TGTGCCAGCAGCTTACGGACATCCCGGGTATACACTGAAGCTTTCTTT | CASSLRTSRVYTEAFF
. | TRBJ2-5 | TRBD2 | TRBV25-1 | TGTGCCAGCAGTGAGGGGGCGGGAGGGCCTAGGAGACCCCAGTACTTC | CASSEGAGGPRRPQYF
. | TRBJ2-3 | TRBD2 | TRBV30 | TGTGCCTGGGGGGGGCTAGCGGGAGTAGAGGATACGCAGTATTTT | CAWGGLAGVEDTQYF
medium-sized | TRBJ1-2 | . | TRBV7-9 | TGTGCCAGCACTCCGGTCAGGGGTACAGATGGCTACACCTTC | CASTPVRGTDGYTF
. | TRBJ2-1 | . | TRBV4-1 | TGCGCCAGCAGCCAAAGGACAGCTGACAATGAGCAGTTCTTC | CASSQRTADNEQFF
. | TRBJ1-5 | TRBD1 | TRBV18 | TGTGCCAGCTCCTCGACAGGGTATAGCAATCAGCCCCAGCATTTT | CASSSTGYSNQPQHF
. | TRBJ2-1 | TRBD2 | TRBV11-2 | TGTGCCAGCAGCTTAGACGGCGGGAGCTCCTACAATGAGCAGTTCTTC | CASSLDGGSSYNEQFF
. | TRBJ2-7 | TRBD1 | TRBV19 | TGTGCCAGTAGTATGGGACAGCCATCCTACGAGCAGTACTTC | CASSMGQPSYEQYF
. | TRBJ2-1 | . | TRBV11-2 | TGTGCCAGCAGCTCCAGCGGAGTTGGCTACAATGAGCAGTTCTTC | CASSSSGVGYNEQFF
. | TRBJ2-7 | . | TRBV5-6 | TGTGCCAGCAGCGGGGGACTTACCGAGCAGTACTTC | CASSGGLTEQYF
. | TRBJ2-7 | TRBD2 | TRBV28 | TGTGCCAGCAGTTTCGGGGGGATCTCCTACGAGCAGTACTTC | CASSFGGISYEQYF
. | TRBJ2-3 | . | TRBV28 | TGTGCCAGCAGTGCCCCCTACACTAGCGATACGCAGTATTTT | CASSAPYTSDTQYF
once | TRBJ2-3 | TRBD2 | TRBV27 | TGTGCCAGCAGTTTGGGACTAGCGGTTACAGATACGCAGTATTTT | CASSLGLAVTDTQYF
. | TRBJ1-2 | TRBD1 | TRBV11-2 | TGTGCCAGCAGCTCCTACCGGGACAGCTATGGCTACACCTTC | CASSSYRDSYGYTF
. | TRBJ2-7 | TRBD2 | TRBV11-2 | TGTGCCAGCAGCTTATGGGGGGAGGGCCCCTACGAGCAGTACTTC | CASSLWGEGPYEQYF
. | TRBJ2-1 | TRBD1 | TRBV9 | TGTGCCAGCAGCGGGGGGGGACAGGGGGCGGTCAATGAGCAGTTCTTC | CASSGGGQGAVNEQFF
. | TRBJ1-1 | . | TRBV14 | TGTGCCAGCAGCCAGGCGCGGGCGCAGGGGGCTTTCTTT | CASSQARAQGAFF
. | TRBJ2-1 | . | TRBV11-2 | TGTGCCAGCAGCTTAGTGTCCGGGTGGAGGAATGAGCAGTTCTTC | CASSLVSGWRNEQFF
. | TRBJ2-6 | . | TRBV6-1 | TGTGCCTGTCTCGGAGGGCCTGGGGCCAACGTCCTGACTTTC | CACLGGPGANVLTF
. | TRBJ1-5 | TRBD1 | TRBV28 | TGTGCCAGCGGACAGCAGGGGGGAAACAATCAGCCCCAGCATTTT | CASGQQGGNNQPQHF
. | TRBJ1-6 | . | TRBV18 | TGTGCCAGCTCACCAAAGAGAGGAGGTTCACCCCTCCACTTT | CASSPKRGGSPLHF
once | TRBJ2-1 | TRBD2 | TRBV4-1 | TGCGCCAGCAGCCAAGAGGGGACTAGGGCCAGCAATGAGCAGTTCTTC | CASSQEGTRASNEQFF
. | TRBJ2-1 | . | TRBV7-8 | TGTGCCAGCAGCCCCCCAGGAGGCGGTGACACCGGGGGAAATGAGCAGTTCTTC | CASSPPGGGDTGGNEQFF
. | TRBJ1-4 | . | TRBV6-5 | TGTGCCAGCCGGCCAGGGGTTAATGAAAAACTGTTTTTT | CASRPGVNEKLFF
. | TRBJ2-7 | TRBD2 | TRBV4-3 | TGCGCCAGCAGCCAGGCCTCGACTAGCACCGGTCCCGAGCAGTACTTC | CASSQASTSTGPEQYF
. | TRBJ2-2 | TRBD1 | TRBV6-1 | TGTGCCAGCAGAGGGACAGGGAACACCGGGGAGCTGTTTTTT | CASRGTGNTGELFF
. | TRBJ1-3 | TRBD1 | TRBV29-1 | TGCAGCGTTGTTGGGACAGGGGTAGGAAACACCATATATTTT | CSVVGTGVGNTIYF
few | TRBJ2-3 | . | TRBV7-3 | TGTGCCAGCAGCTTAACCGGTTCTTACACAGATACGCAGTATTTT | CASSLTGSYTDTQYF
. | TRBJ2-3 | . | TRBV4-3 | TGCGCCAGCAGCCAAGAAGGGGGAAGTAGGGATACGCAGTATTTT | CASSQEGGSRDTQYF
once | TRBJ1-4 | . | TRBV30 | TGTGCCTGGAGCCCCAGGGGCTCGGAAAAACTGTTTTTT | CAWSPRGSEKLFF
once | TRBJ2-7 | . | TRBV7-2 | TGTGCCAGCAGTTCCTCGGGCGGGCTCGGGCAGTACTTC | CASSSSGGLGQYF
once | TRBJ2-3 | . | TRBV5-4 | TGTGCCAGCAGGTCGGCAGATACGCAGTATTTT | CASRSADTQYF
. | TRBJ1-2 | . | TRBV11-2 | TGTGCCAGCAGCTTAGCAGGGTTCGATGGCTACACCTTC | CASSLAGFDGYTF
. | TRBJ2-7 | . | TRBV7-2 | TGTGCCAGCAGCACCCATGGACAGTTTGGGGGGTACTTC | CASSTHGQFGGYF
. | TRBJ2-7 | TRBD1 | TRBV7-9 | TGTGCCAGCAGCTTAGATGGACAGGGGTGGTACGAGCAGTACTTC | CASSLDGQGWYEQYF
once | TRBJ2-3 | . | TRBV9 | TGTGCCAGCAGCGTAGCAGGAGGGTCCCCCCCAGATACGCAGTATTTT | CASSVAGGSPPDTQYF
once | TRBJ1-5 | TRBD1 | TRBV27 | TGTGCCAGCAGTTTATGGCAGGGGGCAGGCAATCAGCCCCAGCATTTT | CASSLWQGAGNQPQHF
. | TRBJ2-5 | . | TRBV30 | TGTGCCTGGAGTGGGGACTGGGTAACCCAGTACTTC | CAWSGDWVTQYF
. | TRBJ1-4 | . | TRBV18 | TGTGCCAGCTCAGGCGGGCCGAATGAAAAACTGTTTTTT | CASSGGPNEKLFF
. | TRBJ1-1 | . | TRBV15 | TGTGCCACCAGCCGGGTGAACACTGAAGCTTTCTTT | CATSRVNTEAFF
. | TRBJ2-3 | TRBD1 | TRBV6-5 | TGTGCCAGCAGTTCCTTCGACAGGGTTACAGATACGCAGTATTTT | CASSSFDRVTDTQYF
. | TRBJ2-5 | . | TRBV19 | TGTGCCAGTAGTATAGTAGGGGGAGAGACCCAGTACTTC | CASSIVGGETQYF
. | TRBJ2-7 | TRBD2 | TRBV18 | TGTGCCAGCTCACCAGCACCTAGCGGGAGGCTCTACGAGCAGTACTTC | CASSPAPSGRLYEQYF